The clone carrying this TCR beta chain occurred a few times. Its antigen is not known. The trim removed 0 bases at V and 6 bases at J, leaving 9 bases unmatched. This CDR3 is 16 amino acids long. Germline V lookup: CDR1 SGHTA, CDR2 FQGNSA. The authors extracted at least 5 micrograms of total RNA per sample. The second PCR ran roughly 7 to 12 cycles with a sample-barcoded 5' primer and J-beta primers. Each single sample gave us at least 3 million CDR3-containing paired-end reads. TCRdb called the 5' RACE reads again in MiXCR, with one record for every CDR3 protein. Of 550,000 to 750,000 distinct CDR3 sequences in the sample, approximately 21% were seen once. The record originates from a study of blood T cells in healthy people across ages. Study-level points and caveats: Researchers report that TCR beta diversity correlated strongly with naive T cell percentage. Older individuals had lower TCR beta diversity per million T cells (the decline was roughly linear).

The source is a man aged 65 to 85 in good health. The chain employs TRBV7-2 and TRBJ1-2; 8 bases fit TRBD1. The material sequenced was blood. The CDR3 nucleotides read TGTGCCAGCAGCTTAGCGTCCGGGACAGGAGGGCATGGCTACACCTTC. Its protein product is CASSLASGTGGHGYTF.